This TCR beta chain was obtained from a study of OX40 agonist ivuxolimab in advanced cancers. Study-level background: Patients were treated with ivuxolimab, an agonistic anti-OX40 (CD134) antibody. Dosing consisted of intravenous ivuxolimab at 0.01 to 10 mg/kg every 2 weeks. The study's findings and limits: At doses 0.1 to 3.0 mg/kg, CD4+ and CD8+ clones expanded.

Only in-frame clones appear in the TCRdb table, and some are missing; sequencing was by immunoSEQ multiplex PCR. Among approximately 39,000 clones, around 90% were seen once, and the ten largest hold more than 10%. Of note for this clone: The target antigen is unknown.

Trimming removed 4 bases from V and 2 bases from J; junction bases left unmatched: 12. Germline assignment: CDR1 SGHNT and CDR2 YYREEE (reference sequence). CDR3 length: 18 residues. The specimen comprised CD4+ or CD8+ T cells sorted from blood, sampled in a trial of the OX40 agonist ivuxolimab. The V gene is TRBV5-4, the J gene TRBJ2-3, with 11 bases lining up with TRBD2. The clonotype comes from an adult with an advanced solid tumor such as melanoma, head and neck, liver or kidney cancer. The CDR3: CASSTLGLAEPYTDTQYF. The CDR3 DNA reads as TGTGCCAGCAGCACACTGGGACTAGCGGAACCGTACACAGATACGCAGTATTTT.